The 29 T cell receptor beta chains given below trace back to one sample, sequenced in a study of OX40 agonist ivuxolimab in advanced cancers. The assay was immunoSEQ multiplex PCR, and TCRdb's table has in-frame clones only and misses some. The data show nearly 85,000 clones, with approximately 86% seen just once and roughly 1.9% held by the top ten. The sequencing used CD4+ or CD8+ T cells sorted from blood, collected in a trial of the OX40 agonist ivuxolimab. Receptor source: an adult with an advanced solid tumor such as melanoma, head and neck, liver or kidney cancer.

The chain recombines TRBV7-2 with TRBJ2-1, with 10 bases fitting TRBD2. The germline V gene has CDR1 SGHTA and CDR2 FQGNSA. The trim removed 5 bases at V and 12 bases at J, leaving 16 bases unmatched. This CDR3 is built from 16 residues. In DNA form, the CDR3 reads TGTGCCAGCAGCCAAACTCCCAGGGCTAGCGGGGGTGGGCAGTTCTTC. Translation gives CASSQTPRASGGGQFF.

The chain carries TRBV7-9 and TRBJ2-2, with a tentative D call TRBD1 (5 bases). The CDR3 runs to 14 residues. Per germline, CDR1 SEHNR and CDR2 FQNEAQ (reference sequence). With 3 bases removed from V and 4 bases from J, the gap between germline ends came to 9 bases. CDR3 sequence reads: CASSFRQSTGELFF. The CDR3 DNA is TGTGCCAGCAGCTTCCGACAGAGCACCGGGGAGCTGTTTTTT.

The CDR3 DNA is TGTGCCAGCAGCGTAGCGCCGACAGGGACCTACGAGCAGTACTTC. Amino acid sequence: CASSVAPTGTYEQYF. This chain uses TRBV9 with TRBJ2-7; 7 bases match TRBD1. Germline CDR1 and CDR2: SGDLS and YYNGEE. The CDR3 has 15 residues. With 0 bases clipped from V and 2 bases from J, the junction kept 5 bases outside the gene matches.

The rearrangement uses TRBV5-4 and TRBJ1-3; D might be TRBD1 (5 bases). V was clipped by 5 bases and J by 4 bases, with 13 bases between them. The length of the CDR3 is 14 residues. Germline CDR1 is SGHNT and CDR2 is YYREEE (reference sequence). The DNA for the CDR3 is TGTGCCAGCAGGGTGGGGCAGAACGGAAACACCATATATTTT. It specifies CASRVGQNGNTIYF.

The chain carries TRBV30 and TRBJ2-5; 7 bases map to TRBD1. CDR1 GTSNPN and CDR2 SVGIG come from the germline V gene (reference sequence). The CDR3 is 15 amino acids. J lost 2 bases, V lost 3 bases, and 9 bases had no gene match. The CDR3 region has the DNA TGTGCCTGGAGGGCACCGGGACAGACTCAAGAGACCCAGTACTTC. Translating it yields CAWRAPGQTQETQYF.

This clone was seen just once. The chain combines TRBV6-5 with TRBJ1-3; D gene ambiguous. Deletions cut 4 bases from V and 4 bases from J, with 8 bases between. Germline lookup yields CDR1 MNHEY and CDR2 SVGAGI. CDR3 size: 13 residues. CDR3 residues: CASSSLTGNTIYF. The CDR3 DNA reads TGTGCCAGCAGTTCTCTGACAGGAAACACCATATATTTT.

V is TRBV5-6 and J is TRBJ2-3; TRBD1 is a possible D gene (7 bases). There are 15 residues in the CDR3. Germline V CDR1 and CDR2: SGHDT, YYEEEE. V shed 4 bases and J shed 1 base, with 13 bases lying between them. CDR3 amino acids: CASSPQGEGTDTQYF. The CDR3 region has the DNA TGTGCCAGCAGCCCCCAGGGGGAGGGCACAGATACGCAGTATTTT.

The V call is TRBV6-4, the J call TRBJ1-6; D is possibly TRBD1 (6 bases). The CDR3 sequence is 14 residues long. Germline lookup yields CDR1 MRHNA and CDR2 SNTAGT. With 6 bases removed from V and 8 bases from J, the gap between germline ends came to 14 bases. CDR3 in DNA: TGTGCCAGCAGGGCCGAGGGGGAGGATTCACCCCTCCACTTT. It is translated as CASRAEGEDSPLHF.

This clone has a single count. The chain links TRBV25-1 to TRBJ2-2, with 10 bases aligning to TRBD2. This CDR3 has 18 amino acids. From germline, CDR1 is MGHDK and CDR2 SYGVNS. V lost 2 bases, J lost 0 bases, and 6 bases stayed unmatched. The CDR3 loop is CASSELASGGSNTGELFF. CDR3 bases: TGTGCCAGCAGTGAACTGGCTAGCGGGGGTTCGAACACCGGGGAGCTGTTTTTT. The whole variable domain, remainder taken from reference TRBV25-1 and TRBJ2-2, is EADIYQTPRYLVIGTGKKITLECSQTMGHDKMYWYQQDPGMELHLIHYSYGVNSTEKGDLSSESTVSRIRTEHFPLTLESARPSHTSQYLCASSELASGGSNTGELFFGEGSRLTVL.

This clone was seen just once. V gene TRBV4-1 combines with J gene TRBJ1-1; 10 positions agree with TRBD1. The CDR3 has 18 residues. V shed 0 bases and J 3 bases; nucleotides not matched to a gene: 10. Germline CDR1 and CDR2: MGHRA and YSYEKL. The CDR3 loop is CASSQEPWTGGGDTEAFF. The CDR3 DNA reads as TGCGCCAGCAGCCAAGAGCCCTGGACAGGGGGAGGGGACACTGAAGCTTTCTTT.

This clone has only one observation. This chain connects TRBV6-1 to TRBJ1-4, with TRBD1 as a possible D gene (6 bases). CDR3 length: 15 residues. Looked up from germline, CDR1 is MNHNS and CDR2 is SASEGT. V was clipped by 5 bases and J by 8 bases, with 18 bases between them. This chain's CDR3 is CASSKPGDMEEKLFF. The CDR3 coding sequence is TGTGCCAGCAGTAAACCGGGGGACATGGAGGAAAAACTGTTTTTT.

This chain joins TRBV18 and TRBJ2-7; unclear D gene. The CDR3 covers 12 residues. V lost 3 bases to trimming and J lost 7 bases, with 10 bases between them. Germline CDR1 KGHSH, CDR2 LQKENI. The CDR3 DNA reads TGTGCCAGCTCACCGGACGTGAAAGAGCAGTACTTC. It yields the protein CASSPDVKEQYF.

This chain connects TRBV4-3 to TRBJ2-3, with 7 bases that match TRBD2. Trimming took 0 bases from V and 6 from J; bases not matched to a gene: 6. Per germline, CDR1 LGHNA and CDR2 YSLEER. The CDR3 covers 15 residues. CDR3 sequence (DNA): TGCGCCAGCAGCCAAGAGGGAGGGGCGGGGGATACGCAGTATTTT. Translating it yields CASSQEGGAGDTQYF.

With respect to this clone: At the DNA level, this CDR3 is encoded by other sequences in the same sample as well. V gene TRBV9 combines with J gene TRBJ2-1; TRBD2 agrees at 10 bases. CDR3 length: 15 amino acids. Germline CDR1 SGDLS, CDR2 YYNGEE. V gave up 2 bases and J gave up 5 bases; unmatched junction bases: 4. The CDR3 DNA is TGTGCCAGCAGCGTCAGCGGGGGGGGAAACAATGAGCAGTTCTTC. As protein: CASSVSGGGNNEQFF. Full variable domain (outside the CDR3, taken from reference TRBV9 and TRBJ2-1): DSGVTQTPKHLITATGQRVTLRCSPRSGDLSVYWYQQSLDQGLQFLIQYYNGEERAKGNILERFSAQQFPDLHSELNLSSLELGDSALYFCASSVSGGGNNEQFFGPGTRLTVL.

CDR3 bases: TGTGCCAGCTCACGGTTACAGGGTCTGAACACTGAAGCTTTCTTT. It yields the protein CASSRLQGLNTEAFF. The chain carries TRBV18 and TRBJ1-1; D may be TRBD1 (6 bases). With 4 bases removed from V and 0 bases from J, the gap between germline ends came to 12 bases. The CDR3 contains 15 residues. Germline V gene sequence: CDR1 KGHSH, CDR2 LQKENI.

Here the CDR3 DNA reads TGTGCCAGTAGTATAAGGAGGGATACTGGCTACACCTTC. This codes for CASSIRRDTGYTF. This chain connects TRBV19 to TRBJ1-2; no firm D call. Germline lookup yields CDR1 LNHDA and CDR2 SQIVND (reference sequence). The germline V and J ends were trimmed by 2 bases and 7 bases, with 11 bases remaining between them. The CDR3 has 13 amino acids.

The chain has TRBV9 and TRBJ2-2; the match to TRBD1 covers 7 bases. The germline V gene encodes CDR1 SGDLS and CDR2 YYNGEE. CDR3 length equals 15 residues. V gave up 4 bases and J gave up 6 bases; unmatched junction bases: 9. The CDR3 here is CASSLGTARAGELFF. In DNA, the CDR3 is TGTGCCAGCAGCCTGGGGACAGCAAGGGCCGGGGAGCTGTTTTTT.

The gene calls are TRBV6-6 and TRBJ1-5, with a weak D call TRBD1 (6 bases). The CDR3 totals 15 residues. CDR1 and CDR2 (germline): MNHNY, SVGAGI (reference sequence). Trimming took 2 bases from V and 3 from J, leaving 11 bases between them. The chain's CDR3 is CASSYRGQNNQPQHF. The CDR3 DNA is TGTGCCAGCAGTTACAGAGGACAGAACAATCAGCCCCAGCATTTT.

CDR3 in DNA: TGTGCCAGCTCACCGGCGAATACTCAGCCCCAGCATTTT. This translates into CASSPANTQPQHF. The chain couples TRBV18 to TRBJ1-5; D gene unclear. Trimming removed 3 bases from V and 6 bases from J, with 9 bases in between. CDR1 is KGHSH, CDR2 LQKENI, per germline. This CDR3 region has 13 residues.

The chain has TRBV6-1 and TRBJ1-1, with D possibly matching TRBD1 (5 bases). CDR3 length: 11 residues. V was cut by 11 bases and J by 4 bases, with 11 bases left in between. Germline CDR1 and CDR2: MNHNS and SASEGT. The CDR3 loop is CAGGMGTEAFF. The DNA of the CDR3 is TGTGCCGGGGGGATGGGCACTGAAGCTTTCTTT.

This chain uses TRBV5-4 with TRBJ2-1; D gene unclear. From germline, CDR1 is SGHNT and CDR2 YYREEE (reference sequence). This CDR3 comprises 12 residues. Trimming removed 4 bases at V and 12 bases at J, with 14 bases between. The CDR3 DNA reads as TGTGCCAGCAGCCTAGAACGGACGGTGCAGTTCTTC. Translated, it gives CASSLERTVQFF.

The chain carries TRBV13 and TRBJ2-5; the D is unclear. The CDR3 loop spans 13 amino acids. V lost 5 bases to trimming and J lost 13 bases, with 20 bases between them. CDR1 is PRHDT and CDR2 is FYEKMQ in the germline V gene (reference sequence). The CDR3 spells CASSPRPGYVLYF. CDR3 bases: TGTGCCAGCAGCCCCCGTCCCGGTTACGTCTTGTACTTC.

The rearrangement links TRBV28 to TRBJ2-6, with D uncertain. V was pared by 3 bases and J by 2 bases, with 11 bases between. Germline V gives CDR1 MDHEN, CDR2 SYDVKM. The CDR3 runs 16 residues. The CDR3 DNA follows: TGTGCCAGCAGTTTGGAGTATAGGGCTGGGGCCAACGTCCTGACTTTC. It translates to CASSLEYRAGANVLTF. The complete variable domain, with remaining parts taken from reference TRBV28 and TRBJ2-6, reads DVKVTQSSRYLVKRTGEKVFLECVQDMDHENMFWYRQDPGLGLRLIYFSYDVKMKEKGDIPEGYSVSREKKERFSLILESASTNQTSMYLCASSLEYRAGANVLTFGAGSRLTVL.

This chain joins TRBV19 and TRBJ1-5; D is unresolved. CDR1 is LNHDA, CDR2 SQIVND, per germline (reference sequence). This CDR3 has 16 residues. V was clipped by 1 base and J by 4 bases, with 14 bases between them. CDR3 DNA sequence: TGTGCCAGTAGTATAGTTCCGGGGTATGGGAATCAGCCCCAGCATTTT. It translates to CASSIVPGYGNQPQHF. The variable domain in full, completed from reference TRBV19 and TRBJ1-5, reads DGGITQSPKYLFRKEGQNVTLSCEQNLNHDAMYWYRQDPGQGLRLIYYSQIVNDFQKGDIAEGYSVSREKKESFPLTVTSAQKNPTAFYLCASSIVPGYGNQPQHFGDGTRLSIL.

This chain links TRBV7-2 with TRBJ2-1; D is perhaps TRBD1 or TRBD2 (5 bases each). Germline lookup yields CDR1 SGHTA and CDR2 FQGNSA. Trimming pared 0 bases from V and 7 bases from J, leaving 10 bases between. CDR3 length: 14 residues. The CDR3 reads CASSLALWGNEQFF. The CDR3 nucleotides are TGTGCCAGCAGCTTAGCGCTTTGGGGGAATGAGCAGTTCTTC.

The chain recombines TRBV16 with TRBJ1-1, with D perhaps matching TRBD1 (6 bases). Trimming stripped 3 bases from V and 2 bases from J, with 19 bases between. The V gene's germline CDR1 is KGHSY and CDR2 FQNENV. The CDR3 has 17 residues. The CDR3 DNA reads TGTGCCAGCAGCCAGCCACAGGGTGGGGGGGCTAACACTGAAGCTTTCTTT. This encodes CASSQPQGGGANTEAFF.

The rearrangement uses TRBV5-1 and TRBJ2-2, with D uncertain. The CDR3 length is 14 residues. V lost 7 bases to trimming and J lost 1 base, with 11 bases between them. Looked up from germline, CDR1 is SGHRS and CDR2 is YFSETQ. This CDR3 is CASAPSGNTGELFF. CDR3 nucleotides: TGCGCCAGCGCGCCCTCAGGGAACACCGGGGAGCTGTTTTTT. The full variable domain, its missing parts supplied by reference TRBV5-1 and TRBJ2-2, is KAGVTQTPRYLIKTRGQQVTLSCSPISGHRSVSWYQQTPGQGLQFLFEYFSETQRNKGNFPGRFSGRQFSNSRSEMNVSTLELGDSALYLCASAPSGNTGELFFGEGSRLTVL.

The chain uses TRBV5-4 and TRBJ2-4, with 12 bases fitting TRBD1. The junction had 7 bases not matched to a gene; V was cut back by 3 bases and J by 6 bases. The CDR3 totals 16 residues. CDR1 and CDR2 (germline): SGHNT, YYREEE (reference sequence). The CDR3 protein is CASSSGTGGRGNIQYF. The CDR3, as DNA: TGTGCCAGCAGCTCCGGGACAGGGGGCCGTGGAAACATTCAGTACTTC.

The V call is TRBV9, the J call TRBJ1-6; 7 nucleotides align to TRBD1. J lost 9 bases, V lost 0 bases, and 6 bases had no gene match. Germline V gives CDR1 SGDLS, CDR2 YYNGEE. The CDR3 is 15 residues long. CDR3 sequence reads: CASSVEGAVSSPLHF. CDR3 nucleotides: TGTGCCAGCAGCGTAGAGGGGGCAGTTAGTTCACCCCTCCACTTT.